This T cell receptor beta chain was recovered during a study of siplizumab effects on memory and regulatory T cells. Study results and limitations: Researchers could map only a minor fraction of alloreactive clones to unstimulated subsets.

This clone was observed a single time. The antigen remains unidentified. Coculture of mixed lymphocyte reaction cells was performed at 37°C for less than 7 days. Produced via immunoSEQ multiplex PCR; TCRdb's table is partial and in-frame only. Here the sample spans around 13,000 clones, roughly 43% being singletons. This TCR was recovered from a human donor in good health; the cells came from an allogeneic mixed lymphocyte reaction. Sequences were obtained from CFSE-low (dividing) CD8+ T cells sorted from an allogeneic mixed lymphocyte reaction.

The CDR3 loop is CSVWTGLGSYNEQFF. The CDR3 coding sequence is TGCAGCGTCTGGACTGGCCTTGGCTCCTACAATGAGCAGTTCTTC. The chain has TRBV29-1 and TRBJ2-1, with D maybe TRBD2 (5 bases). Germline V CDR1 and CDR2: SQVTM, ANQGSEA. V lost 6 bases and J 0 bases, leaving 15 bases between the germline ends. The CDR3 totals 15 residues.